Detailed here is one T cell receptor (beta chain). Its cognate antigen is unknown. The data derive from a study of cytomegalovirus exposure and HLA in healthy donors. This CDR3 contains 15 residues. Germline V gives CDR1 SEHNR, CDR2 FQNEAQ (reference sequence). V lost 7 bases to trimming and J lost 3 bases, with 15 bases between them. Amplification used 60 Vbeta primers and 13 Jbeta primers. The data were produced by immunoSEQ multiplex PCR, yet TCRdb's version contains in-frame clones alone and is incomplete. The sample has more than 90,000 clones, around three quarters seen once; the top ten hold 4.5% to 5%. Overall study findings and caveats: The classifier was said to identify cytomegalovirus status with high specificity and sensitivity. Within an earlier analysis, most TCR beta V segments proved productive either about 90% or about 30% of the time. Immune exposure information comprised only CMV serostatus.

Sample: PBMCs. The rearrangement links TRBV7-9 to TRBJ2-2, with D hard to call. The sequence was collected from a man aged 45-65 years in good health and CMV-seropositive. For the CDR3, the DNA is TGTGCCAGCACCCCGTGGCTCCTCGACACCGGGGAGCTGTTTTTT. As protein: CASTPWLLDTGELFF.